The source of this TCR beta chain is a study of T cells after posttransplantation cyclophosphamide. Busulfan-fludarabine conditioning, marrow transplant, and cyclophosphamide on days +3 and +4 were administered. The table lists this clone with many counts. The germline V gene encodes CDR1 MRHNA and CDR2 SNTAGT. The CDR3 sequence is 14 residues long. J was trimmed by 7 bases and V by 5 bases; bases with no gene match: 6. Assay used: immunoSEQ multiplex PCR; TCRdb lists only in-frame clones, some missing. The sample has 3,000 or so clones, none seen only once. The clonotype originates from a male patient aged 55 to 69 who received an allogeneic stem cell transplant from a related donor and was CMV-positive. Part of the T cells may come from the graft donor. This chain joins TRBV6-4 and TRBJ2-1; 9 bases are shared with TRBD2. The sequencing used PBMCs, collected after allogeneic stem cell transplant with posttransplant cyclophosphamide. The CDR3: CASSRLAGINEQFF. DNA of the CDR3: TGTGCCAGCAGTCGCCTAGCGGGAATAAATGAGCAGTTCTTC.